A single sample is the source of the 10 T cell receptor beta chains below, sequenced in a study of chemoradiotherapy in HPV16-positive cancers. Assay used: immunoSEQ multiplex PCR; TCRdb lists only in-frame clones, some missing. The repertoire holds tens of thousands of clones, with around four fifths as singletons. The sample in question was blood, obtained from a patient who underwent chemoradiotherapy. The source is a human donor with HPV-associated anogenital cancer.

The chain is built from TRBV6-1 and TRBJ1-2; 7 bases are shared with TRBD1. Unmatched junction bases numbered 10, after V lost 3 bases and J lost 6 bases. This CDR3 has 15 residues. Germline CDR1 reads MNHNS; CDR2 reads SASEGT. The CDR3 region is CASSEPGQRIDGYTF. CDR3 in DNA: TGTGCCAGCAGTGAGCCGGGACAGAGGATTGATGGCTACACCTTC.

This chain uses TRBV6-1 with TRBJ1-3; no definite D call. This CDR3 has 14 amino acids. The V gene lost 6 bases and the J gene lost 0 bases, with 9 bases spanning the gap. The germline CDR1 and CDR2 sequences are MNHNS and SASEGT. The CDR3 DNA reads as TGTGCCAGCAGCTCACTGGGCTCTGGAAACACCATATATTTT. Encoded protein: CASSSLGSGNTIYF.

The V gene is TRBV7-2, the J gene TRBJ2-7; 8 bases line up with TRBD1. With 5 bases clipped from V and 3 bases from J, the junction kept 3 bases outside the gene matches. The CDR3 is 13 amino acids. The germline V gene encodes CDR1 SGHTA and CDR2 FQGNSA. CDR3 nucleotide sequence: TGTGCCAGCAGCGTTGACAGGGGCTACGAGCAGTACTTC. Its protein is CASSVDRGYEQYF.

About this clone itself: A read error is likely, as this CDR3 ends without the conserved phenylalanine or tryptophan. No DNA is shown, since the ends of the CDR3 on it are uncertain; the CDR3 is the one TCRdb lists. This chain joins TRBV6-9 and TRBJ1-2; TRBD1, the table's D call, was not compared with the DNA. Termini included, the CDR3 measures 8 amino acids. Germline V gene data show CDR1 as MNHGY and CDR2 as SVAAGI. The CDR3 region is CASSYRPS.

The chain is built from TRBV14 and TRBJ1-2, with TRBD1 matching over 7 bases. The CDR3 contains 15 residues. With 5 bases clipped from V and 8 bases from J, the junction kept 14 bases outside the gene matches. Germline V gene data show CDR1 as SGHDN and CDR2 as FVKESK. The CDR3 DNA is TGTGCCAGCAGCGGAAGGGACAGTAGACTACTAGGCTACACCTTC. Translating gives CASSGRDSRLLGYTF.

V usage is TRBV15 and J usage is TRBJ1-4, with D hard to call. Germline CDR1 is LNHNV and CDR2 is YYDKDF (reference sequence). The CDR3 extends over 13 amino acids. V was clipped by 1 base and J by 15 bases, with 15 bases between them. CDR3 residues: CATSRGDRGRVFF. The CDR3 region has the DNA TGTGCCACCAGCAGAGGAGATCGGGGTAGGGTGTTTTTT.

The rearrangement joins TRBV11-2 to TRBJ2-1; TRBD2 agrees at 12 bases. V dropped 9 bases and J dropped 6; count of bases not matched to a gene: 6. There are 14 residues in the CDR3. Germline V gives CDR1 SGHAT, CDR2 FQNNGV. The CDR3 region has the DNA TGTGCCAGGATCCTAGCGGGGGGGCCCAATGAGCAGTTCTTC. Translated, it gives CARILAGGPNEQFF.

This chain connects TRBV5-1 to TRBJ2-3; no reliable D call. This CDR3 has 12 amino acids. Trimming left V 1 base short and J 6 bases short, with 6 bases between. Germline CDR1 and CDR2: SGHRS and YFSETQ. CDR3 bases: TGCGCCAGCAGCTTGAAGTCCGATACGCAGTATTTT. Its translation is CASSLKSDTQYF.

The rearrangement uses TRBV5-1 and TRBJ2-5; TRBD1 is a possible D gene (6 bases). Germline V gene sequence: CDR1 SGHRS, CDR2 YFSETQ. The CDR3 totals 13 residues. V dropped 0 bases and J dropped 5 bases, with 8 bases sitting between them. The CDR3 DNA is TGCGCCAGCAGCTTGGCAACAGGGGAGACCCAGTACTTC. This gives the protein CASSLATGETQYF.

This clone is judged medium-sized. The CDR3 nucleotides read TGTGCCAGCAGCTTCGGTAGCACCGGGGAGCTGTTTTTT. Its translation is CASSFGSTGELFF. The chain employs TRBV7-7 and TRBJ2-2; D ambiguous. With 3 bases removed from V and 4 bases from J, the gap between germline ends came to 6 bases. Per the germline V gene, CDR1 is SSHAT and CDR2 is FNYEAQ (reference sequence). This CDR3 comprises 13 residues. Variable domain in full (rest from reference TRBV7-7 and TRBJ2-2): GAGVSQSPRYKVTKRGQDVTLRCDPISSHATLYWYQQALGQGPEFLTYFNYEAQPDKSGLPSDRFSAERPEGSISTLTIQRTEQRDSAMYRCASSFGSTGELFFGEGSRLTVL.